Below, one T cell receptor beta chain is given with its context. Antigen: not known. These data belong to a study of T cell repertoires in cytomegalovirus infection. Overall study: In public TCR beta signatures, there were indications of both CMV infection and matching HLA type.

TCRdb reanalysed the reads using MiXCR and keeps one entry per CDR3 protein. In the table there are 100,000 to 150,000 distinct CDR3 sequences, 20% to 30% of which are singletons. Germline V gene sequence: CDR1 MDHEN, CDR2 SYDVKM. The CDR3 has 12 residues. Trimming removed 5 bases from V and 12 bases from J; junction bases left unmatched: 6. The chain employs TRBV28 and TRBJ2-1; 8 bases fit TRBD2. The sequenced sample consisted of PBMCs, sequenced either directly or after in vitro stimulation (not recorded which). The receptor comes from a human donor in good health (CMV status not recorded). Some clones in this sample may be carry-over from other donors' samples. The CDR3 DNA follows: TGTGCCAGCAGTAAACCGGGACTAGTGCAGTTCTTC. Amino acid sequence: CASSKPGLVQFF.